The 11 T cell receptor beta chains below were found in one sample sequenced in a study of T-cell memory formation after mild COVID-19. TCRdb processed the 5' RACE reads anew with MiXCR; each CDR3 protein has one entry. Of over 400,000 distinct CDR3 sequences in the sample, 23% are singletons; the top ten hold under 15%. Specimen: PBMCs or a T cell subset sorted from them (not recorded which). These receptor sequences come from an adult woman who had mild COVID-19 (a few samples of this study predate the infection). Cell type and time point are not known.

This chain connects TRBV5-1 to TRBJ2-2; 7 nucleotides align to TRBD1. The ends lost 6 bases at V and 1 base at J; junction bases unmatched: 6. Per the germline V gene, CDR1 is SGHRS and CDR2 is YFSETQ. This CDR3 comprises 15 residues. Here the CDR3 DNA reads TGCGCCAGCATAGCCGGGACAGTGAACACCGGGGAGCTGTTTTTT. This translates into CASIAGTVNTGELFF.

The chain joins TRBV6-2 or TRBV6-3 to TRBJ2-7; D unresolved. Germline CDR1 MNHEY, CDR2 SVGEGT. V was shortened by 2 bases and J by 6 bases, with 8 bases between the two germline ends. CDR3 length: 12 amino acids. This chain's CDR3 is CASSYHGGEQYF. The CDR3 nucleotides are TGTGCCAGCAGTTACCATGGTGGCGAGCAGTACTTC.

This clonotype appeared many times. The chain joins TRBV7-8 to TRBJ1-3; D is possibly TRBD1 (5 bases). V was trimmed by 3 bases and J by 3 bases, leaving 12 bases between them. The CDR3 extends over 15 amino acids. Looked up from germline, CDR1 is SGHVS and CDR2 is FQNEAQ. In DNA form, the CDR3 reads TGTGCCAGCAGCTTTGCCAGGGCAGGTGGAAACACCATATATTTT. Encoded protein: CASSFARAGGNTIYF.

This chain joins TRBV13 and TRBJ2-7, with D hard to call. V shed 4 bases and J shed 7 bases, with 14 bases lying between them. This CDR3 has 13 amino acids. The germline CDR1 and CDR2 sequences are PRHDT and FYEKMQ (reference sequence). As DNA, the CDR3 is TGTGCCAGCAGCTCCCCCCCGGTGAGTGAGCAGTACTTC. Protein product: CASSSPPVSEQYF.

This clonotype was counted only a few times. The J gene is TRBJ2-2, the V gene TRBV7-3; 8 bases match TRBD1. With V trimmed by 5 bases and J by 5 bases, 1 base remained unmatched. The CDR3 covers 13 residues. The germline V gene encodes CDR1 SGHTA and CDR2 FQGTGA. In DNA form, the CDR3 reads TGTGCCAGCAGCCGGACAGGGACCGGGGAGCTGTTTTTT. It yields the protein CASSRTGTGELFF.

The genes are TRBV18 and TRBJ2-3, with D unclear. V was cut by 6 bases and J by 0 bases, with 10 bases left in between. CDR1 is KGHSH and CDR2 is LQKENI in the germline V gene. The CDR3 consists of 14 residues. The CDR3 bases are TGTGCCAGCTCCGAACTCTCAAGCACAGATACGCAGTATTTT. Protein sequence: CASSELSSTDTQYF.

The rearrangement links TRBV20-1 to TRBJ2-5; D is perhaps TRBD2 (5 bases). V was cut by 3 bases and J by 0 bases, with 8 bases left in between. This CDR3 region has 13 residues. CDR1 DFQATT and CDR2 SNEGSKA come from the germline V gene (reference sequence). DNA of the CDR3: TGCAGTGCTAGCTGGGAGTACCAAGAGACCCAGTACTTC. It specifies CSASWEYQETQYF.

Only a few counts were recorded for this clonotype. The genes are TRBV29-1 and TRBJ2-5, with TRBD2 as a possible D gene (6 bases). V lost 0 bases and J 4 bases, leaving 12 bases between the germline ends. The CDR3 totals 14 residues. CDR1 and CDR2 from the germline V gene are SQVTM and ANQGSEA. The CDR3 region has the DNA TGCAGCGTTGAAGAAGGAGGGGTGAGAGAGACCCAGTACTTC. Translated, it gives CSVEEGGVRETQYF.

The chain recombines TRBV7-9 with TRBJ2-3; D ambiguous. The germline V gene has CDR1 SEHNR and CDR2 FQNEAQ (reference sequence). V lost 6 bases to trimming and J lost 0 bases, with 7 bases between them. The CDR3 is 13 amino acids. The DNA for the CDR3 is TGTGCCAGCAGAATTGGGAGCACAGATACGCAGTATTTT. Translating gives CASRIGSTDTQYF.

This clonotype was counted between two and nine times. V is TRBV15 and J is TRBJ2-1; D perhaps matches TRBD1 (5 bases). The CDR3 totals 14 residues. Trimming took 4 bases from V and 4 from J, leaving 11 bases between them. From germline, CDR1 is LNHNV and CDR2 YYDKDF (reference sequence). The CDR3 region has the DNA TGTGCCACCAGCACCAGGGTTGGGTACAATGAGCAGTTCTTC. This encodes CATSTRVGYNEQFF.

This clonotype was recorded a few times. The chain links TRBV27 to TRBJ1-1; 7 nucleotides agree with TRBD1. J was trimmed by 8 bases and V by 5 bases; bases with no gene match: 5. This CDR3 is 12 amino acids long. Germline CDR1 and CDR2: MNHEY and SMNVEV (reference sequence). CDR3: CASSPPGQEAFF. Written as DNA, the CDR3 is TGTGCCAGCAGTCCTCCGGGACAGGAAGCTTTCTTT.